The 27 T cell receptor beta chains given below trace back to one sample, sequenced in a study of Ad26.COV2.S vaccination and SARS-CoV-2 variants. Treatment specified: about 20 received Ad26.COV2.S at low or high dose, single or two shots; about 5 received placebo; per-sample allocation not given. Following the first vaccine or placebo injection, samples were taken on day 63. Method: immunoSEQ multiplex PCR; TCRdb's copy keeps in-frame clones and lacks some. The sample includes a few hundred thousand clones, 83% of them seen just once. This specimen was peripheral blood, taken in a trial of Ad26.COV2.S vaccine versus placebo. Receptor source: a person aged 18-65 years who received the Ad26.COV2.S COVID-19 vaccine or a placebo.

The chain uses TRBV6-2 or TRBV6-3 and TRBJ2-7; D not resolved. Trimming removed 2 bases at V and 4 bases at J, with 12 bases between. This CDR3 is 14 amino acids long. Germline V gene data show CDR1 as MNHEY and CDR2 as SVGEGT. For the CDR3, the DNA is TGTGCCAGCAGTTACCAACTGGAAGAGTACGAGCAGTACTTC. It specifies CASSYQLEEYEQYF.

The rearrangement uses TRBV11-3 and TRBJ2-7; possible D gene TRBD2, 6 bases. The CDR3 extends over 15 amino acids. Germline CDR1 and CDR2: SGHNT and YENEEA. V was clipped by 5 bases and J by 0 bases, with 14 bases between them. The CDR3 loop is CASSRPGLFSYEQYF. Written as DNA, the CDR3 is TGTGCCAGCAGCAGGCCGGGACTTTTCTCCTACGAGCAGTACTTC.

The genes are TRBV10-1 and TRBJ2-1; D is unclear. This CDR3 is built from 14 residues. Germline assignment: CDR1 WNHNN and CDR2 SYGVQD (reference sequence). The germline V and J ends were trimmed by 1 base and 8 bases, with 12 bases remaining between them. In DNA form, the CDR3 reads TGCGCCAGCAGTGAGTACTCAACTGCAGATGAGCAGTTCTTC. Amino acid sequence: CASSEYSTADEQFF.

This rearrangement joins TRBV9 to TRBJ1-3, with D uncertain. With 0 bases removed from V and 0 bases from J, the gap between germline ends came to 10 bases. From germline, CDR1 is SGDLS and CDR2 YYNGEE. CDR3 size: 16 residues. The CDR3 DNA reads TGTGCCAGCAGCGTAGCCCCTCCCAACTCTGGAAACACCATATATTTT. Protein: CASSVAPPNSGNTIYF. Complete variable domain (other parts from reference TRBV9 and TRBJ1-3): DSGVTQTPKHLITATGQRVTLRCSPRSGDLSVYWYQQSLDQGLQFLIQYYNGEERAKGNILERFSAQQFPDLHSELNLSSLELGDSALYFCASSVAPPNSGNTIYFGEGSWLTVV.

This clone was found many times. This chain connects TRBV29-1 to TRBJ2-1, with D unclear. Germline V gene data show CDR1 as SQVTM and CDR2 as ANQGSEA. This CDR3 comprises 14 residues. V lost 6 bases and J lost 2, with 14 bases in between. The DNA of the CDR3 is TGCAGCGTCGTCAGCTTTGGGGCCTACAATGAGCAGTTCTTC. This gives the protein CSVVSFGAYNEQFF.

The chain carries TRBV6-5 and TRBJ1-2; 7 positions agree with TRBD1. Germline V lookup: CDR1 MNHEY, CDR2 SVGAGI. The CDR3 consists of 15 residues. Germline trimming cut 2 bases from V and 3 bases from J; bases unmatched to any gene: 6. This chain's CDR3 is CASSYHEDRHYGYTF. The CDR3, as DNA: TGTGCCAGCAGTTACCACGAGGACAGGCACTATGGCTACACCTTC.

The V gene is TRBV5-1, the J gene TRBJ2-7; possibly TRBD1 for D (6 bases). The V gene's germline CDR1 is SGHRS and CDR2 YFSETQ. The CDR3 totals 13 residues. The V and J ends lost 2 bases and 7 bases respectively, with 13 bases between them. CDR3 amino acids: CASSFQNQGEQYF. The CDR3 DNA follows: TGCGCCAGCAGCTTCCAGAACCAGGGGGAGCAGTACTTC. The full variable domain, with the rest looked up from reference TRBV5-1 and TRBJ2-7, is KAGVTQTPRYLIKTRGQQVTLSCSPISGHRSVSWYQQTPGQGLQFLFEYFSETQRNKGNFPGRFSGRQFSNSRSEMNVSTLELGDSALYLCASSFQNQGEQYFGPGTRLTVT.

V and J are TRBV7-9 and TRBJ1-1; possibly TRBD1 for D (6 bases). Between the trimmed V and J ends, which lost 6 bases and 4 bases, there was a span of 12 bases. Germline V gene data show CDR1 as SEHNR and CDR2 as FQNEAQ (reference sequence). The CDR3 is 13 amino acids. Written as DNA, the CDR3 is TGTGCCAGCAGACTAACAGGGAGCACTGAAGCTTTCTTT. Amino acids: CASRLTGSTEAFF.

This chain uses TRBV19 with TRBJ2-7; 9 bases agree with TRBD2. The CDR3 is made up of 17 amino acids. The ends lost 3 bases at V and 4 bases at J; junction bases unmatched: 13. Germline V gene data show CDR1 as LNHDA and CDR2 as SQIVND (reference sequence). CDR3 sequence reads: CASSMALGLAGRYEQYF. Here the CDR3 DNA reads TGTGCCAGTAGTATGGCGTTGGGCCTAGCGGGACGATACGAGCAGTACTTC.

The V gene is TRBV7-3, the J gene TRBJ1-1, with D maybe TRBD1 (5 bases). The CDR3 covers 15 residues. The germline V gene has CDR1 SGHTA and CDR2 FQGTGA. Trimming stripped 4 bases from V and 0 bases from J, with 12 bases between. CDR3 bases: TGTGCCAGCAGCTCATTTCCGGGGGTGAACACTGAAGCTTTCTTT. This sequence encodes CASSSFPGVNTEAFF. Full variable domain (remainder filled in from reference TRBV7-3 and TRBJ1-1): GAGVSQTPSNKVTEKGKYVELRCDPISGHTALYWYRQSLGQGPEFLIYFQGTGAADDSGLPNDRFFAVRPEGSVSTLKIQRTERGDSAVYLCASSSFPGVNTEAFFGQGTRLTVV.

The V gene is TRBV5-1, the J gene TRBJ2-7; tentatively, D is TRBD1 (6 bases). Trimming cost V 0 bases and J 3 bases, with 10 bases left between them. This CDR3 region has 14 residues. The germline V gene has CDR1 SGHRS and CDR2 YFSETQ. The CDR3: CASSLGQDSYEQYF. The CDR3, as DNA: TGCGCCAGCAGCTTGGGTCAGGACAGCTACGAGCAGTACTTC.

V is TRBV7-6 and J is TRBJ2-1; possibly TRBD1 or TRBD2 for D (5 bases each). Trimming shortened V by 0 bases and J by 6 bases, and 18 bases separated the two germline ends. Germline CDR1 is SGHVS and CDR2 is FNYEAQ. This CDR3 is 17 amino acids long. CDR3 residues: CASSLAPTGTKSNEQFF. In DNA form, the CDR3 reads TGTGCCAGCAGCTTAGCCCCTACCGGGACCAAGAGCAATGAGCAGTTCTTC.

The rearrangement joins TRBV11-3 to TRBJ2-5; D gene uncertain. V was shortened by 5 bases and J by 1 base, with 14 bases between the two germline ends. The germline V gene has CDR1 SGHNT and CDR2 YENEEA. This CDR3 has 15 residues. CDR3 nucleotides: TGTGCCAGCAGCCGCGTGAGTCCGGTCCAAGAGACCCAGTACTTC. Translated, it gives CASSRVSPVQETQYF.

The CDR3 DNA follows: TGTGCCAGCAGTCTAAACCAAGGGTACGAGCAGTACTTC. Translating gives CASSLNQGYEQYF. The rearrangement links TRBV28 to TRBJ2-7; unclear D gene. The CDR3 spans 13 residues. The ends were cut back, 5 bases at V and 4 bases at J, with 12 bases in the middle. The V gene's germline CDR1 is MDHEN and CDR2 SYDVKM.

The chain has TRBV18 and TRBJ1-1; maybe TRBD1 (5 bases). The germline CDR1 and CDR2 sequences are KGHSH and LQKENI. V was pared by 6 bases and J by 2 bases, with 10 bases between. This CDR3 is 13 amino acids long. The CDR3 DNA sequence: TGTGCCAGCTCGGATGGGGGAAACACTGAAGCTTTCTTT. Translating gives CASSDGGNTEAFF. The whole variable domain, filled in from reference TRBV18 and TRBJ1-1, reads NAGVMQNPRHLVRRRGQEARLRCSPMKGHSHVYWYRQLPEEGLKFMVYLQKENIIDESGMPKERFSAEFPKEGPSILRIQQVVRGDSAAYFCASSDGGNTEAFFGQGTRLTVV.

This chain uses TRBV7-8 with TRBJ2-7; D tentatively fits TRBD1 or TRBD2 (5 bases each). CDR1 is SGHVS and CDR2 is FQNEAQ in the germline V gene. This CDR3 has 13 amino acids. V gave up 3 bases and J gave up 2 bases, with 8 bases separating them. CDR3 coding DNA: TGTGCCAGCAGCTTGGGGGTTCCCTACGAGCAGTACTTC. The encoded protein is CASSLGVPYEQYF.

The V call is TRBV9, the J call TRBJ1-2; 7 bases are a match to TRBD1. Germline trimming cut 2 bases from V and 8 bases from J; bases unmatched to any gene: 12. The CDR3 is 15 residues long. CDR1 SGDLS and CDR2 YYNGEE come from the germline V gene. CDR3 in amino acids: CASSVTGTEYSGYTF. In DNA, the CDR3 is TGTGCCAGCAGCGTTACCGGGACAGAATACTCCGGCTACACCTTC.

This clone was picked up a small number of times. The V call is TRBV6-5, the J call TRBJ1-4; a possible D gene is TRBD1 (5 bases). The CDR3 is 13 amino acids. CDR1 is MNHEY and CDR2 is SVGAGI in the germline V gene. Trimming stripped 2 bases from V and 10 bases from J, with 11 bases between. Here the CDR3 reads CASSYRGGGKLFF. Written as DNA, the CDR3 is TGTGCCAGCAGTTACAGGGGTGGAGGAAAACTGTTTTTT.

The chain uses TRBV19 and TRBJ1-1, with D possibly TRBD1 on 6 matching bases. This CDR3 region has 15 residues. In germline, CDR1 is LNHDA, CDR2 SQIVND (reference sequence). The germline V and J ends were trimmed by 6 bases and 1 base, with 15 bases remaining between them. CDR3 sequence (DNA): TGTGCCAGTAGCCCAAGGGGGTCGGGGAACACTGAAGCTTTCTTT. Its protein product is CASSPRGSGNTEAFF.

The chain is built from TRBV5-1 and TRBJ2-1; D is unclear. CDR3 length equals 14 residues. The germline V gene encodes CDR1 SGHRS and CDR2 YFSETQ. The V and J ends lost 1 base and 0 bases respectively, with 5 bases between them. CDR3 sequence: CASSLLPSYNEQFF. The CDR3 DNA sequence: TGCGCCAGCAGCTTGCTGCCCTCCTACAATGAGCAGTTCTTC. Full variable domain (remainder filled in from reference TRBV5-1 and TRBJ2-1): KAGVTQTPRYLIKTRGQQVTLSCSPISGHRSVSWYQQTPGQGLQFLFEYFSETQRNKGNFPGRFSGRQFSNSRSEMNVSTLELGDSALYLCASSLLPSYNEQFFGPGTRLTVL.

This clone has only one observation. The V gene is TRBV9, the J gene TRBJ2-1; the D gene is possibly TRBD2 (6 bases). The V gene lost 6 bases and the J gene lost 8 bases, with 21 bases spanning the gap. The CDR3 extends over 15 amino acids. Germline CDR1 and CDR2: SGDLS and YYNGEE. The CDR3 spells CASNLVGGTPHEQFF. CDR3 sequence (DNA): TGTGCCAGCAACTTAGTTGGAGGGACCCCCCATGAGCAGTTCTTC.

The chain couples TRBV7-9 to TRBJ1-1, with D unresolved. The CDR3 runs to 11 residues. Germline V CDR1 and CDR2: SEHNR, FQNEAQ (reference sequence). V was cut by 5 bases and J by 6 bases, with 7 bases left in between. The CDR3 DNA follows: TGTGCCAGCAGCCCGATCCCTGAAGCTTTCTTT. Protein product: CASSPIPEAFF.

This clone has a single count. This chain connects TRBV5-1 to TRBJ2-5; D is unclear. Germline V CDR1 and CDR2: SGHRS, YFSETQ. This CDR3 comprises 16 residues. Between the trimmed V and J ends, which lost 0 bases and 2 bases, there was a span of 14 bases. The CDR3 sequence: CASSLANSGLQETQYF. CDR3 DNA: TGCGCCAGCAGCTTGGCCAATTCCGGGTTACAAGAGACCCAGTACTTC.

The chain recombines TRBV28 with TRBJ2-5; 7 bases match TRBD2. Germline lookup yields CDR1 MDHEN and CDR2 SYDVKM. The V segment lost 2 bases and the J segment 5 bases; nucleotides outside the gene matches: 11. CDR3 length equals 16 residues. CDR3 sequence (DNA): TGTGCCAGCAGTTTACCTCTAGCGGAGGGGTGGGAGACCCAGTACTTC. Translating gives CASSLPLAEGWETQYF.

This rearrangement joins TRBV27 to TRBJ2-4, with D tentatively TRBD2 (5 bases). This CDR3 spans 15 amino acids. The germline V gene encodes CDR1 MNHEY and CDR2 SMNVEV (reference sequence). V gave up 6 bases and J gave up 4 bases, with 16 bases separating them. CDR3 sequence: CASRILELVKNIQYF. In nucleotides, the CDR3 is TGTGCCAGCAGAATCCTAGAACTAGTAAAAAACATTCAGTACTTC.

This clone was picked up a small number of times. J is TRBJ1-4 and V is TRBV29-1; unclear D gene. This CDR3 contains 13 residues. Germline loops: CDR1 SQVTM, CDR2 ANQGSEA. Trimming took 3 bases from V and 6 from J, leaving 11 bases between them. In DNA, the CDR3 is TGCAGCGTTGACTCGGGGATCGATGAAAAACTGTTTTTT. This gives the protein CSVDSGIDEKLFF.

The CDR3 loop reads CASSSGTVGTHEQYF. As DNA, the CDR3 is TGCGCCAGCAGCTCTGGGACTGTGGGAACCCACGAGCAGTACTTC. The rearrangement links TRBV5-1 to TRBJ2-7; possibly TRBD2 for D (6 bases). V lost 3 bases and J lost 5, with 18 bases in between. In germline, CDR1 is SGHRS, CDR2 YFSETQ. The length of the CDR3 is 15 residues.